This T cell receptor beta chain was found in a study of blood T cells in healthy people across ages (dated by TCRdb to the mid-2010s). Background for the entire study: In model experiments, template switching captured roughly one uniquely barcoded TCR beta cDNA molecule for every two T cells. Using deep sequencing normalized with unique cDNA molecular identifiers, the study measured how TCR beta repertoire diversity changes with age. The donors were split into four age groups: young (average 16 years), middle-aged (over 35), aged (about 62) and long-lived (more than 80). To avoid experimental bias, donors of different ages were randomly spread across the sequencing lanes. Two additional independent replicas of 1 million unique cDNA reads from the same blood draw were analyzed for two donors (one aged 18 to 29 and one aged 80 or older). Summary of the overall study and its limitations: Because profiling used bulk unsorted PBMCs, naive and antigen-experienced compartments could not be compared conclusively. A strong correlation was found between observed TCR beta diversity and the percentage of naive T cells measured by flow cytometry. Estimates of total diversity from one million sequenced T cells were regarded as lower bounds and underestimates. Compared with the aged group, more naive CD4+ T cells, fewer expanded clones and increased TCR diversity were shown by the long-lived group, suggesting age selection. As age increased, observed TCR beta diversity per million T cells dropped in a roughly linear way, and a significant reduction was already evident by age roughly 36. Donor CMV infection status was unknown, potentially confounding age-related changes in expanded clonotypes.

This clonotype was picked up a small number of times. What this receptor recognizes is not known. Within one base of it there is no much larger clone, and no base qualities were kept. The CDR3, from cysteine to phenylalanine, totals 12 residues. The only DNA kept is the CDR3, 36 bases in frame from the first base. Sequences SGHKS (CDR1) and YYEKEE (CDR2) are obtained from the germline V gene (reference sequence). V is clipped by 2 bases and J by 5 bases, and the sequence between their germline boundaries is 8 bases long. The library was obtained by 5' RACE. For sequencing, an Illumina HiSeq 2500 was employed. The second PCR ran for about 7 to 11 cycles and used a J-beta primer mix along with a sample-barcoded 5' primer. Each TCR beta cDNA molecule received a unique molecular identifier from a template-switch 5' adaptor carrying 12 random nucleotides. At least 2.5 million CDR3-containing paired-end reads were obtained from each sample. First-strand cDNA synthesis was performed from all RNA using the Mint cDNA synthesis kit, with priming by a TRBC-specific oligonucleotide. After uracil-DNA glycosylase treatment, a first 18-cycle PCR used universal primers M1SS and BC2_uni_R on all cDNA. Per the original workflow: For normalization, 1 million high-quality reads, each with a distinct molecular identifier, were randomly selected from each sample. Instead of being binned into consensus sequences, reads with shared molecular identifiers were discarded. MiTCR, with a Q25 quality threshold and the strictest error-elimination algorithm, was used for CDR3 identification, clonotype clustering and error correction. Lower-bound total TCR beta diversity was estimated with a nonparametric unseen species model using Euler transformation. TCRdb trimmed the raw reads at Q25, called clones with MiXCR and kept productive beta chains. Each CDR3 protein appears once, grouped with its most common genes and DNA. The V and J calls come from TCRdb's annotation, not from the publication. This sample holds roughly 2 million distinct CDR3 sequences; about 50% were observed only once. In total, the top ten clones hold less than 2.5% of the sample.

The donors were roughly 39 Caucasian individuals from Russia, aged 6 to 90 years, who were systemically healthy. Each donor gave about 9.8 milliliters of peripheral blood, drawn into EDTA-treated Vacutainer tubes. PBMCs were isolated by Ficoll-Paque density-gradient centrifugation, with at least 6.5 million obtained per sample. Total RNA, at least 5 micrograms per sample, was extracted from PBMCs with Trizol reagent. For every donor, flow cytometry on a PBMC aliquot measured the percentage of naive CD45RAhigh/CD27high T cells. This chain joins TRBV5-5 to TRBJ2-7; matching of 5 bases hints at TRBD1 as the D gene. Source material: blood. The clonotype comes from a woman aged 40 to 50 in good health. Read as DNA, the sequence is TGTGCCAGCAGCTTCATGGGGCACGAGCAGTACTTC. This yields the protein CASSFMGHEQYF.